This TCR delta chain is from a study of γδ T cells in repeated Plasmodium falciparum infection. The CDR3 has 20 residues. Germline loops: CDR1 TSWWSYY, CDR2 QGS. Bulk repertoires came from Vgamma9/Vdelta2+ or Vdelta2-negative gammadelta T cells flow-sorted from PBMC. A few counts support this clone. A read error likely explains why the TCRdb protein, taken from a much larger clone, differs from this DNA's translation at residue 5; the protein shown is translated from the DNA. TCRdb reanalysed the multiplex PCR reads with CATT. The table shows 70,000 to 95,000 delta-chain clones, with about 1.5% occurring only once.

This chain connects TRDV1 to TRDJ2; 8 bases fit TRDD3. The J gene is absent in TCRdb and was assigned here via DNA matching to germline. The sequence was obtained from a pool of human donors (malaria-infected and uninfected, not separated). The sequencing input was gamma-delta T cells from blood. The CDR3 sequence is CALGKLALLGGGWLTAQLFF. As DNA, the CDR3 is TGTGCTCTTGGGAAACTAGCCCTACTAGGTGGGGGATGGTTGACAGCACAACTCTTCTTT.